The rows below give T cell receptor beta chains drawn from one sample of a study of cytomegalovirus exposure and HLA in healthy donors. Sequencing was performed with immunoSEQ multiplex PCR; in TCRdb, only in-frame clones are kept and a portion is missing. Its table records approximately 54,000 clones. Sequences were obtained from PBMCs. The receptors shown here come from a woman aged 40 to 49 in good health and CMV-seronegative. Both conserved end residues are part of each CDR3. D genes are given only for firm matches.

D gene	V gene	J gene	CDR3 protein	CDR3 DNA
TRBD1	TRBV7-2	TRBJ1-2	CASSLQGGRGYGYTF	TGTGCCAGCAGCTTACAGGGGGGTCGCGGCTATGGCTACACCTTC
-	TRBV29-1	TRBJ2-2	CSAEGGGSYTGELFF	TGCAGCGCAGAGGGGGGGGGAAGTTACACCGGGGAGCTGTTTTTT
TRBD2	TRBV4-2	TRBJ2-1	CASSQPGLAETHEQFF	TGTGCCAGCAGCCAACCCGGACTAGCGGAGACCCATGAGCAGTTCTTC
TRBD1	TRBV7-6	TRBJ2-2	CASSLRTGTGELFF	TGTGCCAGCAGCCTCAGGACAGGGACCGGGGAGCTGTTTTTT
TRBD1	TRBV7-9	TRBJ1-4	CASSLQSGGVEKLFF	TGTGCCAGCAGCTTACAGTCAGGGGGCGTGGAAAAACTGTTTTTT
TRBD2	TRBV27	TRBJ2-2	CASSLDSWGGEAGELFF	TGTGCCAGCAGTTTAGACTCGTGGGGAGGGGAGGCCGGGGAGCTGTTTTTT
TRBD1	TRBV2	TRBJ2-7	CASRMTGDHEQYF	TGTGCCAGCAGAATGACAGGGGATCACGAGCAGTACTTC
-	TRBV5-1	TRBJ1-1	CASSLGTDNTEAFF	TGCGCCAGCAGCTTGGGGACAGATAACACTGAAGCTTTCTTT
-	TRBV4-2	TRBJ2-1	CASSPFQDSDEQFF	TGTGCCAGCAGCCCGTTCCAGGACAGCGATGAGCAGTTCTTC
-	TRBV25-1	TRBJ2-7	CASPRLWSAYEQYF	TGTGCCAGCCCCCGACTGTGGAGCGCCTACGAGCAGTACTTC
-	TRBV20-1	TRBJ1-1	CSARWETEAFF	TGCAGTGCGAGGTGGGAGACTGAAGCTTTCTTT
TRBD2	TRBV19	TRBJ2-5	CASSSGLAAYQETQYF	TGTGCCAGTAGTAGCGGACTAGCGGCGTACCAAGAGACCCAGTACTTC
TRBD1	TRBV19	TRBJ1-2	CASSIPGGNYGYTF	TGTGCCAGTAGTATCCCAGGGGGCAACTATGGCTACACCTTC
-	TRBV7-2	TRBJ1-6	CASSLGAPPDSPLHF	TGTGCCAGCAGCTTGGGAGCCCCGCCGGATTCACCCCTCCACTTT
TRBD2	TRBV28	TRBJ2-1	CASSLLAGGTNEQFF	TGTGCCAGCAGTTTACTAGCGGGAGGTACAAATGAGCAGTTCTTC
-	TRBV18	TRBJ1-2	CASSPLGGEGVYGYTF	TGTGCCAGCTCACCACTAGGGGGAGAAGGGGTCTATGGCTACACCTTC
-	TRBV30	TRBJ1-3	CAGSRDRFSGNTIYF	TGTGCCGGGAGTAGAGACAGGTTCTCTGGAAACACCATATATTTT
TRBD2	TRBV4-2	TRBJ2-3	CASSQEPPGGRITDTQYF	TGTGCCAGCAGCCAAGAACCCCCGGGCGGGAGGATCACAGATACGCAGTATTTT
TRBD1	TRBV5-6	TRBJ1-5	CASSLGQGGQPQHF	TGTGCCAGCAGCCTGGGACAGGGTGGTCAGCCCCAGCATTTT
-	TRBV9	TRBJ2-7	CASSVGRSAYEQYF	TGTGCCAGCAGCGTAGGCAGAAGCGCCTACGAGCAGTACTTC
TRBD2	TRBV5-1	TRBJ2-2	CASSVTRDYQNTGELFF	TGCGCCAGCAGCGTGACTAGGGACTACCAGAACACCGGGGAGCTGTTTTTT
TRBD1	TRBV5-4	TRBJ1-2	CASSAGQGQATGYTF	TGTGCCAGCAGCGCCGGACAGGGGCAGGCAACGGGCTACACCTTC
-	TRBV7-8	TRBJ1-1	CASSRPGSEAFF	TGTGCCAGCAGCCGACCGGGGTCTGAAGCTTTCTTT
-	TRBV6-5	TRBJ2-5	CASNDGRGKTQYF	TGTGCCAGCAACGACGGACGGGGAAAGACCCAGTACTTC
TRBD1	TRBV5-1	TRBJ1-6	CASSSGTDNSPLHF	TGCGCCAGCAGCTCCGGGACAGATAATTCACCCCTCCACTTT
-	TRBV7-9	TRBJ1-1	CASSSGVNTEAFF	TGTGCCAGCAGCTCGGGAGTTAACACTGAAGCTTTCTTT
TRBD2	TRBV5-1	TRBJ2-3	CASSGTSGGTDTQYF	TGCGCCAGCAGCGGGACTAGCGGGGGAACAGATACGCAGTATTTT
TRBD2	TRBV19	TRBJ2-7	CASSLAGGSAYEQYF	TGTGCCAGTAGCCTAGCGGGGGGCAGCGCCTACGAGCAGTACTTC
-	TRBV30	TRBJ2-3	CAWSKASGSTDTQYF	TGTGCCTGGAGTAAGGCCAGCGGGAGCACAGATACGCAGTATTTT
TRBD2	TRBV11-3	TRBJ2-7	CASSPSVGRDHEQYF	TGTGCCAGCAGCCCCTCAGTCGGGAGGGACCACGAGCAGTACTTC
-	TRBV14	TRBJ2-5	CASSRYQETQYF	TGTGCCAGCAGCCGCTATCAAGAGACCCAGTACTTC